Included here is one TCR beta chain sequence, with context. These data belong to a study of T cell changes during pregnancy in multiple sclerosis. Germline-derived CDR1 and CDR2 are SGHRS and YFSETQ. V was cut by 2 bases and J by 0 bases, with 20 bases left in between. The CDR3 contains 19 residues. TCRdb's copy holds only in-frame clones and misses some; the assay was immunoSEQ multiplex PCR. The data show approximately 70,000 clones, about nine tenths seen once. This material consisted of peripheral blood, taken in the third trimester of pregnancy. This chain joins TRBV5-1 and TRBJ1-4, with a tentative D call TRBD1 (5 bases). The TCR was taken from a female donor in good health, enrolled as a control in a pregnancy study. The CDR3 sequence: CASSFLPQGPIATNEKLFF. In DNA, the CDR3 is TGCGCCAGCAGCTTCCTCCCCCAGGGCCCAATTGCAACTAATGAAAAACTGTTTTTT.